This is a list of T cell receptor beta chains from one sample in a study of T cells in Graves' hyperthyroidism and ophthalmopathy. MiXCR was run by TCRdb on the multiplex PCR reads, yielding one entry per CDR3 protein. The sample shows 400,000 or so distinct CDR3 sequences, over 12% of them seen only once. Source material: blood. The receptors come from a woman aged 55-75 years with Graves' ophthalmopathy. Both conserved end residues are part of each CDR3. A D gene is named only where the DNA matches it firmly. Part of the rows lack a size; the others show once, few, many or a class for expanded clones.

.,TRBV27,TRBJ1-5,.,CASSLSSLSNQPQHF,TGTGCCAGCAGTTTATCGAGCCTTAGCAATCAGCCCCAGCATTTT
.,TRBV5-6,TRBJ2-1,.,CASRTQGSGEQFF,TGTGCCAGCAGAACACAAGGGTCCGGTGAGCAGTTCTTC
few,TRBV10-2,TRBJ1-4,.,CASSARWNEKLFF,TGCGCCAGCAGTGCTCGCTGGAATGAAAAACTGTTTTTT
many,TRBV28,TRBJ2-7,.,CASSPSGRYEQYF,TGTGCCAGCAGCCCGAGCGGGCGGTACGAGCAGTACTTC
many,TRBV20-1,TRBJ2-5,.,CSARTGETQYF,TGCAGTGCGAGGACTGGGGAGACCCAGTACTTC
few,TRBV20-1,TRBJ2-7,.,CSARARDWHYEQYF,TGCAGTGCTAGAGCGAGGGACTGGCACTACGAGCAGTACTTC
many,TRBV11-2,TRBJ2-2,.,CASSTRGAGTGELFF,TGTGCCAGCAGCACCAGGGGGGCGGGCACCGGGGAGCTGTTTTTT
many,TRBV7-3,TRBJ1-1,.,CASSPNRGRNTEAFF,TGTGCCAGCAGCCCCAACCGTGGTCGGAACACTGAAGCTTTCTTT
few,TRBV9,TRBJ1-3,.,CASSATLRTDLGNTIYF,TGTGCCAGCAGCGCGACCCTCCGGACTGACCTTGGAAACACCATATATTTT
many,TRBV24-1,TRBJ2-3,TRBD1,CATSDRPGTGTDTQYF,TGTGCCACCAGTGATCGTCCCGGGACAGGCACAGATACGCAGTATTTT
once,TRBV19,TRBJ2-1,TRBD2,CASSGLAGTNEQFF,TGTGCCAGTAGCGGACTAGCGGGAACCAATGAGCAGTTCTTC
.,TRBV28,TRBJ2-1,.,CATTGPGGPNEQFF,TGTGCCACCACGGGGCCTGGGGGCCCTAATGAGCAGTTCTTC
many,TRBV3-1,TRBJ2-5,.,CASSPFQDGSMYF,TGTGCCAGCAGCCCCTTTCAGGATGGGAGTATGTACTTC
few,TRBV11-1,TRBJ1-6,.,CASSPGGGPGSPLHF,TGTGCCAGCAGCCCGGGCGGTGGCCCCGGGTCACCCCTCCACTTT
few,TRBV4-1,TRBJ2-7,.,CASSQDPRGKLSYEQYF,TGCGCCAGCAGCCAAGACCCCAGGGGTAAGCTATCCTACGAGCAGTACTTC
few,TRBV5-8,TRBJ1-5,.,CASNPTGNQPQHF,TGTGCCAGCAACCCGACCGGGAATCAGCCCCAGCATTTT
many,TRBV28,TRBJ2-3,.,CASSSPEGSTDTQYF,TGTGCCAGCAGTTCTCCGGAAGGGAGCACAGATACGCAGTATTTT
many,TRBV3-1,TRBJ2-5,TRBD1,CASSLDRGRQETQYF,TGTGCCAGCAGCCTGGACAGGGGGCGTCAAGAGACCCAGTACTTC
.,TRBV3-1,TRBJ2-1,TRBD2,CASLPGLALLNEQFF,TGTGCCAGCCTGCCGGGACTAGCCCTCTTGAATGAGCAGTTCTTC
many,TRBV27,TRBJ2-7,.,CASKAQGGGFLEQYF,TGTGCCAGCAAGGCCCAGGGGGGCGGGTTTCTCGAGCAGTACTTC
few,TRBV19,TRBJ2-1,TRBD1,CASSSDRADYNEQFF,TGTGCCAGTAGTTCGGACAGGGCGGACTACAATGAGCAGTTCTTC
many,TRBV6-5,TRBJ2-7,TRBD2,CASSYGLVGEQYF,TGTGCCAGCAGTTACGGACTAGTCGGCGAGCAGTACTTC
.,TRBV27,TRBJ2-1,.,CASSTQDYNEQFF,TGTGCCAGTAGTACGCAAGACTACAATGAGCAGTTCTTC